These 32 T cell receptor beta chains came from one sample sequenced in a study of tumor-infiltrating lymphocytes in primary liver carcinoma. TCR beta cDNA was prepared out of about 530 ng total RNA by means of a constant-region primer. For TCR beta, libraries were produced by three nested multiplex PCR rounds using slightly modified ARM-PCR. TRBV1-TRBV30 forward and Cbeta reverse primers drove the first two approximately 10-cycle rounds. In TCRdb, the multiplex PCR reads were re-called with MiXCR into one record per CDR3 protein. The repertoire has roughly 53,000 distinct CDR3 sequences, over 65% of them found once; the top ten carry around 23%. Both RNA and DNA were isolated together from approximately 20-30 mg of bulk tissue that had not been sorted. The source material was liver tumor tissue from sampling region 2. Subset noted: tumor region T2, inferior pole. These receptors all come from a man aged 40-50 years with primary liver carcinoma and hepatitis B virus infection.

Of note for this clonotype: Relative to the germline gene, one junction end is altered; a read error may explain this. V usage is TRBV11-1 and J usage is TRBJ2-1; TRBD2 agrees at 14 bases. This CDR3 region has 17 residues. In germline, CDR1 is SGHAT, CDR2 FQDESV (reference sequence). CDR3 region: CASSLGLAGEVENVQFF. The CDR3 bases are TGTGCCAGCAGTCTGGGACTAGCGGGAGAAGTTGAGAATGTGCAGTTCTTC.

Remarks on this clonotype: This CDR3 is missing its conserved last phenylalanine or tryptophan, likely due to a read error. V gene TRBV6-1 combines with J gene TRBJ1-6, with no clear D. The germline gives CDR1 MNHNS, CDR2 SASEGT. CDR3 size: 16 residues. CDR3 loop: CASSEALRGRNSPLHL. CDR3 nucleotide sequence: TGTGCCAGTAGTGAAGCGCTCCGTGGCAGAAATTCACCCCTCCACCTT.

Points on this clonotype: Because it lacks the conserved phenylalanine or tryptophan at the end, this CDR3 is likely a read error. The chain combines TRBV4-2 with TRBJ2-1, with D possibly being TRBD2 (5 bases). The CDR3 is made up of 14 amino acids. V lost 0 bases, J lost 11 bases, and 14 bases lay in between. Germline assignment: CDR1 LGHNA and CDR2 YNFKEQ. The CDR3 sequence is CASSQEPEGSKQFL. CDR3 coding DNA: TGTGCCAGCAGCCAAGAACCAGAGGGAAGTAAGCAGTTCCTC.

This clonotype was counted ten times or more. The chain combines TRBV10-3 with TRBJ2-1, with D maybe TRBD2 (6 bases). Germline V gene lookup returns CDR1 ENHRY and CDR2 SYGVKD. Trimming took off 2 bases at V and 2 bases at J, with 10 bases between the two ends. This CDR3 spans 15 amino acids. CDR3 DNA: TGTGCCATCAGTGAGCGGGCTAGCGCCTACAATGAGCAGTTCTTC. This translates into CAISERASAYNEQFF.

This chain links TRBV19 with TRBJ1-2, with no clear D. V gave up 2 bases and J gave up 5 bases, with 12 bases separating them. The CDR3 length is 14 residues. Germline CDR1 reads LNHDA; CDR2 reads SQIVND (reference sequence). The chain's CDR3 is CASSIRSLVYGYTF. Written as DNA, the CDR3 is TGTGCCAGTAGTATAAGATCGCTGGTATATGGCTACACCTTC.

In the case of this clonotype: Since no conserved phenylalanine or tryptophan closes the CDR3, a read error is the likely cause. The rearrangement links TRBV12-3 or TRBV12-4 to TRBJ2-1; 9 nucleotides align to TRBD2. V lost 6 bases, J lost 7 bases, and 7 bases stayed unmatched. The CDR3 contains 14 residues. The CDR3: CASSRTSVSNEQFL. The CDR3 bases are TGTGCCAGCAGCCGGACTAGCGTGAGTAATGAGCAGTTCCTC.

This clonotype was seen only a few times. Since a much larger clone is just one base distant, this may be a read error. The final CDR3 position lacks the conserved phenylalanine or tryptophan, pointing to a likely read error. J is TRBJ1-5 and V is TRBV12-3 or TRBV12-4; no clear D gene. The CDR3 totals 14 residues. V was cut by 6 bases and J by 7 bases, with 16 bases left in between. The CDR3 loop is CASSLPPEGQPQHS. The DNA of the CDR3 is TGTGCCAGCAGCCTTCCCCCCGAGGGCCAGCCCCAGCATTCT.

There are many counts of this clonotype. The CDR3 loop is CAWSDPKGGSPIGSYNEQFF. DNA for the CDR3: TGTGCCTGGAGTGACCCAAAGGGCGGGAGCCCGATCGGGTCCTACAATGAGCAGTTCTTC. The rearrangement joins TRBV30 to TRBJ2-1; 7 bases align to TRBD2. The CDR3 is 20 residues long. The germline V gene encodes CDR1 GTSNPN and CDR2 SVGIG (reference sequence). Trimming at V came to 1 base and at J to 1 base, leaving 19 bases not matched to a gene.

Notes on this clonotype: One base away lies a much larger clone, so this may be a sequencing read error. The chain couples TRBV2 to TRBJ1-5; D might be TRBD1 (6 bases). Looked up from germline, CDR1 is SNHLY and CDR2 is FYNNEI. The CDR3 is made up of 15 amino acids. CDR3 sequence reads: CASRALGGGNQPHHF. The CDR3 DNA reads TGTGCCAGCAGGGCTCTGGGGGGGGGCAATCAGCCCCATCATTTT.

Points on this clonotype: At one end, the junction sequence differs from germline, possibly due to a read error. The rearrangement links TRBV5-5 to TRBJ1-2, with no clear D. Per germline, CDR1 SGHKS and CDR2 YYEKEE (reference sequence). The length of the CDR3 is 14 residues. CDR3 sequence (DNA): TGTGCCAACAGCCCTGAAGGCGTGAACTATGGCTACACCTTC. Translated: CANSPEGVNYGYTF.

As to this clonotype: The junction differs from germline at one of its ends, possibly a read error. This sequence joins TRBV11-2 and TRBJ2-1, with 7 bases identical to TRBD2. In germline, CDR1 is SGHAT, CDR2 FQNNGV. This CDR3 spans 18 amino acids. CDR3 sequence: CASRLDQWTRDSYNEQFF. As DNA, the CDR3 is TGTGCCAGCAGGTTAGATCAGTGGACTAGAGACTCCTACAATGAGCAGTTCTTC.

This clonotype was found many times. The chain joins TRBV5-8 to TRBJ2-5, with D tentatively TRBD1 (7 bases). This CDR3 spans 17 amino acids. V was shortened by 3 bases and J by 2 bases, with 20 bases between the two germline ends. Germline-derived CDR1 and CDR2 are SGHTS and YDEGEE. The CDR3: CASSSRRDSFLQETQYF. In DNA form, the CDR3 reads TGTGCCAGCAGCTCGAGGCGGGACAGCTTTCTTCAAGAGACCCAGTACTTC.

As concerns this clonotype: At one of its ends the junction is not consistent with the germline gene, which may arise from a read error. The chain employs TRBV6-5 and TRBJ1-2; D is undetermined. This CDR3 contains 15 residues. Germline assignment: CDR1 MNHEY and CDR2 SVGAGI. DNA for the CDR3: TGTGCCAGCGGCTACTCGACGATGGGTTCGGCTGGCTACTCCTTC. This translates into CASGYSTMGSAGYSF.

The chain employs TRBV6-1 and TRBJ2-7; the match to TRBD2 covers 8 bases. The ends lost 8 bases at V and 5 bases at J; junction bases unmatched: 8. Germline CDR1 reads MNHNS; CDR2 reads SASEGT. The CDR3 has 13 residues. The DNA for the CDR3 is TGTGCCAGCGGTACCTCAGCGGGAGACGAGCAGTACTTC. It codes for CASGTSAGDEQYF.

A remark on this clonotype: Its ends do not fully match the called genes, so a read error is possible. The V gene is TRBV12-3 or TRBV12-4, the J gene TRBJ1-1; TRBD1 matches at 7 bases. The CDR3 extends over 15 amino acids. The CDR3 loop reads CASSFRGEGNIEAFF. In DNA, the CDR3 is TGTGCCAGCAGTTTCAGGGGGGAGGGAAACATTGAAGCATTCTTT.

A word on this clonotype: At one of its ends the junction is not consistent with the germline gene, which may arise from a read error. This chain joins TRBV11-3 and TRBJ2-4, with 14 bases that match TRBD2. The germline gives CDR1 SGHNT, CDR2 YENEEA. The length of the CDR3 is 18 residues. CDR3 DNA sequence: TGTGCCTGCAGCCCGGCCCGACTAGCGGGAGGGTGGGAAAACATTCAGTACTTC. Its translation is CACSPARLAGGWENIQYF.

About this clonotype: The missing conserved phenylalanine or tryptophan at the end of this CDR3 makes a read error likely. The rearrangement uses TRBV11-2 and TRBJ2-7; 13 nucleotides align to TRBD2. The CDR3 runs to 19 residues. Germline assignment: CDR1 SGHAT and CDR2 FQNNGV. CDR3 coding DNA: TGTGACAGCAGCTTAATTACTAGCGGGAGGGCCGACCCTCCCTACGAACAGTACATC. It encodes CDSSLITSGRADPPYEQYI.

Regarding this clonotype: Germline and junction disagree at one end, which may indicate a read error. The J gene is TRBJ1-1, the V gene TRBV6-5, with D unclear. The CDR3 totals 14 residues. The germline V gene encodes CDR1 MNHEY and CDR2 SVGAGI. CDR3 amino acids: CASRPVGRGTEAFF. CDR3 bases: TGTGCCAGCAGGCCTGTAGGGCGCGGAACTGAGGCTTTCTTT.

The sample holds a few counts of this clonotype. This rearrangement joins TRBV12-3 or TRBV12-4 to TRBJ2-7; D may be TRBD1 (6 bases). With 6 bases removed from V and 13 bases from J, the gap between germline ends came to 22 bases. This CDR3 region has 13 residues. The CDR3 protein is CASRLGQSYDQYF. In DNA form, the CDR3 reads TGTGCCAGCAGACTGGGACAATCCTACGATCAATACTTC.

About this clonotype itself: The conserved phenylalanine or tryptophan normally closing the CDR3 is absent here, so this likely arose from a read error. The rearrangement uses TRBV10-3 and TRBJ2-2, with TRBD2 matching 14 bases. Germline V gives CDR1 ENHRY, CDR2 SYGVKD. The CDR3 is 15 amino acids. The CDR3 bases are TGTGCCATCAGCGGGACTAGCGGGAGCGCCGGGAAGCTGTTTCTT. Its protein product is CAISGTSGSAGKLFL.

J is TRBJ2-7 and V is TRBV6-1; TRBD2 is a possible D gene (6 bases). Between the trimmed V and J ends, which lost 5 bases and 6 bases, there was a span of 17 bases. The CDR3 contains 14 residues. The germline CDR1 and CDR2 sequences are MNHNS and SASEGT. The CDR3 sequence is CASSPDGRTCEQYF. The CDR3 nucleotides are TGTGCCAGCAGTCCCGACGGGAGAACCTGCGAGCAGTACTTC.

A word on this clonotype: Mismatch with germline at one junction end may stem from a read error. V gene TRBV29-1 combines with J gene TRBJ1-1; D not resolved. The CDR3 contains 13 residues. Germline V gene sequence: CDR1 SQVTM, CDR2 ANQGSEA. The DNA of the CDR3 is TGCAGCGTTGTGCACAGCTCGAACACTGAAGTTTTCTTT. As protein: CSVVHSSNTEVFF. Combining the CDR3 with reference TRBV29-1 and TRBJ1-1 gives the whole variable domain SAVISQKPSRDICQRGTSLTIQCQVDSQVTMMFWYRQQPGQSLTLIATANQGSEATYESGFVIDKFPISRPNLTFSTLTVSNMSPEDSSIYLCSVVHSSNTEVFFGQGTRLTVV.

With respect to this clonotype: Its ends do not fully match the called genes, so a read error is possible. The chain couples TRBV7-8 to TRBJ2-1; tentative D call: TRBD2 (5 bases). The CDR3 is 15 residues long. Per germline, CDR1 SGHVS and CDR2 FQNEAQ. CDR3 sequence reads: CVSRPASGSYNEQFF. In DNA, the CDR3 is TGCGTCAGCAGACCGGCAAGCGGTTCCTACAATGAGCAGTTCTTC.

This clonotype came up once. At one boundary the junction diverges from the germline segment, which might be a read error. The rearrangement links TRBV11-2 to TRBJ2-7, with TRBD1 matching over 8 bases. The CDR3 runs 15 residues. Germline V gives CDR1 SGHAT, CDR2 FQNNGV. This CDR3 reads CACSLGAGTGYEQHF. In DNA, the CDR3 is TGTGCTTGCAGCTTAGGAGCCGGGACAGGTTACGAGCAGCACTTC.

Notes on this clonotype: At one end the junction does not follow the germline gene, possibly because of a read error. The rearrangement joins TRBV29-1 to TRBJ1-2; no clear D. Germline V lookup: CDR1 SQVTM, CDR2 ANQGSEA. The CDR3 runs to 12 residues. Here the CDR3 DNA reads TGTAGCGTGGTGCGCGGGGTTTTTGGCTACACCTTC. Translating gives CSVVRGVFGYTF.

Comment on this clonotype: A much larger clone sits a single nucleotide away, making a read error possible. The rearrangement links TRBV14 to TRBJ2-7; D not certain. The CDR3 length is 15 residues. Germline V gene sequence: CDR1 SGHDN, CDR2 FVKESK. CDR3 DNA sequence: TGTGCCTGCAGCCAAGATACGAACAGATACTACGAGCAGTACTTC. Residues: CACSQDTNRYYEQYF.

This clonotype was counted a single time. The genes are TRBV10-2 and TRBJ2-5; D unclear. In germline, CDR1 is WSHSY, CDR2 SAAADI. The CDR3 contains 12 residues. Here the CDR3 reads CVSFGGPRTQYF. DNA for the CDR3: TGCGTCAGTTTCGGTGGACCCCGGACCCAGTACTTC.

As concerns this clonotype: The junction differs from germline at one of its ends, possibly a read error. CDR3 in DNA: TGTGCCAGCAGTTTATCCTCTCAAGGGGAGACCCAGCACTTC. Protein product: CASSLSSQGETQHF. The chain combines TRBV12-3 or TRBV12-4 with TRBJ2-5; D assignment may be TRBD1 or TRBD2 (5 bases each). The CDR3 consists of 14 residues.

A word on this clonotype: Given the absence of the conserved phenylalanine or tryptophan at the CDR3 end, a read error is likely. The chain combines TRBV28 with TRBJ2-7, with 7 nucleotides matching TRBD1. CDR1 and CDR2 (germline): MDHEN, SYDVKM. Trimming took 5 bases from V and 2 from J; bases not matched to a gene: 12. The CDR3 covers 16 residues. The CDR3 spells CASSLSIRTGAYEQYS. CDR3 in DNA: TGTGCCAGCAGTCTATCGATTCGGACAGGAGCCTACGAGCAGTACTCC.

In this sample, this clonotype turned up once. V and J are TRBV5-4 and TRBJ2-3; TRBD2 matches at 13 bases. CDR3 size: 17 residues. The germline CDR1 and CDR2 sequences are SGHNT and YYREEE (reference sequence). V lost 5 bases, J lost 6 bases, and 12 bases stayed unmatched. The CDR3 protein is CASRGGEGLAGVDTQYF. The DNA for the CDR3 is TGTGCCAGCAGAGGGGGCGAAGGACTAGCGGGAGTGGATACGCAGTATTTT.

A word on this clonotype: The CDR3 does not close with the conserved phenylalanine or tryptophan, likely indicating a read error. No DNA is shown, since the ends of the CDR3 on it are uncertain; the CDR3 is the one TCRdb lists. CDR3 protein: CAGSETANYGHTS. The V and J genes are TRBV4-1 and TRBJ1-2. Germline V gene data show CDR1 as MGHRA and CDR2 as YSYEKL. The CDR3 is 13 residues long, counting both termini.

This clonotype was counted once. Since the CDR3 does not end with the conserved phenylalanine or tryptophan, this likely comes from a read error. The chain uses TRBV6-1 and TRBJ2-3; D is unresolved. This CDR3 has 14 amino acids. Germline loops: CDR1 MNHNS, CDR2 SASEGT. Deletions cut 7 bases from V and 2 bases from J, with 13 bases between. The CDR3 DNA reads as TGTGCCAGCACCTACTGGACCCTCACAGATACGCAGTATCTT. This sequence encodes CASTYWTLTDTQYL.